The T cell receptor beta chain described here comes from a study of shared T cell receptors in the human thymus. Data came from immunoSEQ multiplex PCR; TCRdb stores just in-frame clones and leaves some out. The repertoire includes 500,000 to 850,000 clones, more than 70% of them detected once, and 0.0094% sits in the top ten. Germline V gene data show CDR1 as GTSNPN and CDR2 as SVGIG (reference sequence). The CDR3 length is 18 residues. The junction had 13 bases not matched to a gene; V was cut back by 0 bases and J by 7 bases. This same sample was also part of a study on human thymus T cells. This second study says: V and J genes seemed to be used with bias in thymic and blood repertoires.

The TCR was taken from a boy in the first two years of life with a congenital heart defect. The sequencing input was thymocytes. The V and J genes are TRBV30 and TRBJ2-1; the match to TRBD2 covers 12 bases. CDR3 sequence (DNA): TGTGCCTGGAGTGTCGTCGGGCTAGCGGGGGGGCCGAGAAATGAGCAGTTCTTC. Its translation: CAWSVVGLAGGPRNEQFF.